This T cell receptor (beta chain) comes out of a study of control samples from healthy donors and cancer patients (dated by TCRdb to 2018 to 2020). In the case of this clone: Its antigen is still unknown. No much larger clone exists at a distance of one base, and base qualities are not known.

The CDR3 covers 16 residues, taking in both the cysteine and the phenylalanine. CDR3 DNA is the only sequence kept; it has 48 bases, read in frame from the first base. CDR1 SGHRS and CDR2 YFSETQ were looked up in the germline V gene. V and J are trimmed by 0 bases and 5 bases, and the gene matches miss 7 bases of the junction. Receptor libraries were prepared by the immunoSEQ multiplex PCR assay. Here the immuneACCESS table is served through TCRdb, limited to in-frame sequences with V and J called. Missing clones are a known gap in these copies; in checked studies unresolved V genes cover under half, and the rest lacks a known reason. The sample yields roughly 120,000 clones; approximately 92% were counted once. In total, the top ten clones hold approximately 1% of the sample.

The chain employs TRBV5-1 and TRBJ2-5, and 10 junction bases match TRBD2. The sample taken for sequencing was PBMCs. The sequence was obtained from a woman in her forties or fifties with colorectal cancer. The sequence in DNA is TGCGCCAGCAGCTTGGGGAATAGCGGGGGGTTGGAGACCCAGTACTTC. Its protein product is CASSLGNSGGLETQYF.